One T cell receptor beta chain is described in this entry. Its cognate antigen is unknown. The V segment lost 3 bases and the J segment 4 bases; nucleotides outside the gene matches: 9. Germline CDR1 SGHAT, CDR2 FQNNGV. The CDR3 runs 16 residues. This sample was taken from a study of OX40 agonist ivuxolimab in advanced cancers. Whole-study findings and limits: The study observed clonal expansion of CD4+ and CD8+ blood T cells by week 6 at 0.1 to 3.0 mg/kg.

Method: immunoSEQ multiplex PCR; TCRdb's copy keeps in-frame clones and lacks some. The sample has tens of thousands of clones; roughly 83% are singletons. Sequencing used CD4+ or CD8+ T cells sorted from blood, obtained in a trial of the OX40 agonist ivuxolimab. J is TRBJ2-7 and V is TRBV11-2, with TRBD2 matching 10 bases. This TCR was recovered from an adult with an advanced solid tumor such as melanoma, head and neck, liver or kidney cancer. The CDR3 loop reads CASSFGLSGGGYEQYF. Here the CDR3 DNA reads TGTGCCAGCAGCTTTGGGTTAAGCGGGGGGGGATACGAGCAGTACTTC.